This entry lists 27 T cell receptor beta chains sequenced from one sample in a study of T cells in Graves' hyperthyroidism and ophthalmopathy. The source material, RNA transcripts, was used to amplify TCR beta CDR3 regions. HTBI primers were used for first-round RT-PCR of the TCR CDR3. From the multiplex PCR reads, TCRdb called clonotypes with MiXCR, one entry per CDR3 protein. The sample consists of around 530,000 distinct CDR3 sequences, 17% of them appearing once. Sequenced: blood. The receptors were gathered from a woman between 18 and 29 years old with Graves' ophthalmopathy.

Concerning this clonotype itself: Being one base from a much bigger clone, this may be a read error. V gene TRBV28 combines with J gene TRBJ1-4; 9 bases map to TRBD1. The CDR3 contains 14 residues. Germline V gene lookup returns CDR1 MDHEN and CDR2 SYDVKM. The CDR3 reads CASSLGQGNEKLLF. The CDR3 DNA sequence: TGTGCCAGCAGTTTGGGACAGGGTAATGAAAAACTGCTTTTT.

This clonotype has only a few counts. V gene TRBV6-1 combines with J gene TRBJ2-5, with D uncertain. CDR3 length: 15 amino acids. Per the germline V gene, CDR1 is MNHNS and CDR2 is SASEGT. The V end was cut by 5 bases, the J end by 2 bases, with 15 bases between. As DNA, the CDR3 is TGTGCCAGCAGTTGGGCAGGTCGGGTACAAGAGACCCAGTACTTC. Amino acids: CASSWAGRVQETQYF.

The chain couples TRBV6-1 to TRBJ1-2; D possibly corresponds to TRBD1 (5 bases). CDR1 is MNHNS, CDR2 SASEGT, per germline. The length of the CDR3 is 15 residues. With 0 bases removed from V and 7 bases from J, the gap between germline ends came to 15 bases. CDR3 residues: CASSEADAGWSGYTF. In nucleotides, the CDR3 is TGTGCCAGCAGTGAAGCGGATGCAGGGTGGAGTGGCTACACCTTC.

This clonotype was detected a few times. The CDR3 spells CASSFASGENANTGELFF. Here the CDR3 DNA reads TGTGCCAGTAGTTTCGCCTCGGGAGAGAACGCGAACACCGGGGAGCTGTTTTTT. V gene TRBV19 combines with J gene TRBJ2-2; possible D gene TRBD2, 6 bases. V gave up 5 bases and J gave up 0 bases, with 19 bases separating them. CDR1 and CDR2 (germline): LNHDA, SQIVND (reference sequence). This CDR3 is built from 18 residues.

This clonotype was recorded at least ten times. The chain links TRBV28 to TRBJ2-7; D is uncertain. V gave up 5 bases and J gave up 0 bases, with 8 bases separating them. The V gene's germline CDR1 is MDHEN and CDR2 SYDVKM. This CDR3 has 13 amino acids. The CDR3: CASSPTTSYEQYF. CDR3 sequence (DNA): TGTGCCAGCAGTCCCACTACCTCCTACGAGCAGTACTTC.

The V call is TRBV13, the J call TRBJ2-1; 10 bases are shared with TRBD2. CDR3 length: 16 amino acids. The ends lost 5 bases at V and 4 bases at J; junction bases unmatched: 8. The germline CDR1 and CDR2 sequences are PRHDT and FYEKMQ (reference sequence). The CDR3 DNA reads as TGTGCCAGCAGCATCCCAATGACTAGCGGGTACAATGAGCAGTTCTTC. Translating it yields CASSIPMTSGYNEQFF. The full variable domain, rest sourced from reference TRBV13 and TRBJ2-1, is AAGVIQSPRHLIKEKRETATLKCYPIPRHDTVYWYQQGPGQDPQFLISFYEKMQSDKGSIPDRFSAQQFSDYHSELNMSSLELGDSALYFCASSIPMTSGYNEQFFGPGTRLTVL.

This clonotype was seen repeatedly, ten times or more. V is TRBV27 and J is TRBJ1-4; D remains unclear. The CDR3 covers 16 residues. V was clipped by 5 bases and J by 0 bases, with 13 bases between them. Germline values: CDR1 MNHEY, CDR2 SMNVEV (reference sequence). CDR3 bases: TGTGCCAGCAGTGAATCACCAAGTGCAACTAATGAAAAACTGTTTTTT. This gives the protein CASSESPSATNEKLFF.

This clonotype has a handful of counts. V is TRBV29-1 and J is TRBJ1-1; D is ambiguous. The CDR3 is 15 amino acids. Deletions cut 7 bases from V and 0 bases from J, with 18 bases between. Germline CDR1 reads SQVTM; CDR2 reads ANQGSEA. CDR3: CSALSWLTMNTEAFF. CDR3 sequence (DNA): TGCAGCGCTTTGTCATGGTTGACCATGAACACTGAAGCTTTCTTT.

The V and J genes are TRBV10-3 and TRBJ1-1, with a possible D match to TRBD1 (5 bases). Germline V lookup: CDR1 ENHRY, CDR2 SYGVKD. CDR3 length equals 12 residues. V was shortened by 6 bases and J by 7 bases, with 12 bases between the two germline ends. The CDR3: CAIRKGRGEAFF. CDR3 DNA: TGTGCCATCAGGAAGGGGAGAGGTGAAGCTTTCTTT.

In this sample, this clonotype turned up a few times. This rearrangement joins TRBV3-1 to TRBJ2-3; tentatively, D is TRBD1 (6 bases). The CDR3 runs to 15 residues. Trimming removed 4 bases from V and 0 bases from J, with 11 bases in between. Germline V lookup: CDR1 LGHDT, CDR2 YNNKEL (reference sequence). CDR3 sequence: CASSPGQISTDTQYF. The CDR3 DNA is TGTGCCAGCAGCCCCGGACAGATTAGCACAGATACGCAGTATTTT.

In its sample, this clonotype was seen many times. The chain combines TRBV6-2 or TRBV6-3 with TRBJ2-7, with D uncertain. The CDR3 spans 14 residues. The V end was cut by 6 bases, the J end by 3 bases, with 15 bases between. Germline loops: CDR1 MNHEY, CDR2 SVGEGT. CDR3 DNA sequence: TGTGCCAGCAGGAGAGATAGCAGTAACTACGAGCAGTACTTC. It translates to CASRRDSSNYEQYF.

This clonotype was observed a few times. The chain combines TRBV4-2 with TRBJ1-3; D ambiguous. The V and J ends lost 0 bases and 0 bases respectively, with 9 bases between them. This CDR3 contains 16 residues. The germline V gene encodes CDR1 LGHNA and CDR2 YNFKEQ. The CDR3 DNA reads TGTGCCAGCAGCCAAGATCCCGGTAACTCTGGAAACACCATATATTTT. Its translation is CASSQDPGNSGNTIYF.

This clonotype was seen repeatedly, ten times or more. V and J are TRBV7-8 and TRBJ1-2; maybe TRBD1 (5 bases). Trimming pared 2 bases from V and 10 bases from J, leaving 11 bases between. CDR1 and CDR2 from the germline V gene are SGHVS and FQNEAQ. This CDR3 contains 12 residues. CDR3 in DNA: TGTGCCAGCAGCTTACCAGGGAGGGACTACACCTTC. This codes for CASSLPGRDYTF.

This clonotype was counted ten times or more. This rearrangement joins TRBV28 to TRBJ2-7, with 12 bases matching TRBD2. CDR1 and CDR2 from the germline V gene are MDHEN and SYDVKM. J was trimmed by 6 bases and V by 4 bases; bases with no gene match: 7. The CDR3 runs 15 residues. CDR3 nucleotides: TGTGCCAGCAGTTCTCCGGGACTAGCGGGCCCCGAGCAGTACTTC. Its translation is CASSSPGLAGPEQYF.

This clonotype was counted ten times or more. The rearrangement joins TRBV30 to TRBJ1-1; TRBD1 matches at 8 bases. The CDR3 sequence is 14 residues long. J gave up 3 bases and V 1 base, and 4 bases lay outside the gene matches. Germline values: CDR1 GTSNPN, CDR2 SVGIG (reference sequence). The CDR3, as DNA: TGTGCCTGGAGTGAAACAGGGGGGGACACTGAAGCTTTCTTT. This codes for CAWSETGGDTEAFF.

The CDR3 bases are TGTGCCAGTAGTCGACAGGAGTATCAGCCCCAGCATTTT. It specifies CASSRQEYQPQHF. The genes are TRBV19 and TRBJ1-5; weak D call: TRBD1 (6 bases). The CDR3 totals 13 residues. V dropped 5 bases and J dropped 5 bases, with 10 bases sitting between them. CDR1 and CDR2 from the germline V gene are LNHDA and SQIVND (reference sequence).

This clonotype was counted ten times or more. The chain recombines TRBV12-3 or TRBV12-4 with TRBJ2-5, with D possibly TRBD1 on 5 matching bases. Trimming left V 4 bases short and J 5 bases short, with 14 bases between. This CDR3 has 14 residues. The CDR3 DNA reads as TGTGCCAGCAGTTCCCAGGGCGTCGGGGAGACCCAGTACTTC. Its translation is CASSSQGVGETQYF.

This clonotype appeared many times. The CDR3 loop reads CASSLTKFQDGANTEAFF. The CDR3 DNA follows: TGTGCCAGCAGCCTTACAAAATTTCAGGATGGGGCGAACACTGAAGCTTTCTTT. The V call is TRBV28, the J call TRBJ1-1, with D perhaps matching TRBD1 (5 bases). Germline CDR1 and CDR2: MDHEN and SYDVKM. The V end lost 6 bases, the J end lost 1 base, and 24 bases lay between the germline ends. This CDR3 comprises 18 residues.

This clonotype was counted a few times. This chain links TRBV6-1 with TRBJ1-1; 7 bases align to TRBD1. The CDR3 runs to 13 residues. CDR1 and CDR2 from the germline V gene are MNHNS and SASEGT. J lost 3 bases, V lost 5 bases, and 3 bases had no gene match. The CDR3 sequence: CASSTGQYTEAFF. Written as DNA, the CDR3 is TGTGCCAGCAGTACGGGACAGTACACTGAAGCTTTCTTT.

This clonotype was observed many times. This rearrangement joins TRBV20-1 to TRBJ2-7; a possible D gene is TRBD1 (5 bases). CDR1 is DFQATT and CDR2 is SNEGSKA in the germline V gene (reference sequence). The CDR3 is 15 residues long. Between the trimmed V and J ends, which lost 1 base and 3 bases, there was a span of 16 bases. The CDR3 region is CSARASSGKGYEQYF. Written as DNA, the CDR3 is TGCAGTGCTAGAGCCAGCTCAGGGAAAGGCTACGAGCAGTACTTC.

In DNA form, the CDR3 reads TGCAGTGCTAGGACAGCTACCCTCGGAGGCAATCAGCCCCAGCATTTT. Translating it yields CSARTATLGGNQPQHF. The chain carries TRBV20-1 and TRBJ1-5, with a weak D call TRBD1 (5 bases). CDR1 DFQATT and CDR2 SNEGSKA come from the germline V gene (reference sequence). Trimming removed 3 bases at V and 2 bases at J, with 17 bases between. The CDR3 totals 16 residues.

This clonotype was detected a few times. The chain is built from TRBV12-3 or TRBV12-4 and TRBJ2-7; TRBD1 matches 7 bases. The CDR3 runs to 14 residues. Unmatched junction bases numbered 13, after V lost 9 bases and J lost 5 bases. CDR3 in amino acids: CASNVGAGGNEQYF. CDR3 bases: TGTGCCAGTAATGTGGGGGCAGGGGGTAACGAGCAGTACTTC.

This clonotype has only a few counts. The V and J genes are TRBV7-3 and TRBJ2-1; 12 bases align to TRBD2. Trimming took 6 bases from V and 8 from J; bases not matched to a gene: 8. Germline CDR1 is SGHTA and CDR2 is FQGTGA. The CDR3 contains 15 residues. As DNA, the CDR3 is TGTGCCAGCAGTCCGCTAGCGGGAGGGCCTGATGAGCAGTTCTTC. As protein: CASSPLAGGPDEQFF.

This clonotype was seen only a few times. The chain has TRBV14 and TRBJ1-1; D may be TRBD1 (5 bases). This CDR3 has 14 amino acids. V dropped 3 bases and J dropped 5 bases, with 13 bases sitting between them. Germline lookup yields CDR1 SGHDN and CDR2 FVKESK. CDR3 sequence: CASSQGNRGTEAFF. The CDR3, as DNA: TGTGCCAGCAGCCAGGGCAACCGGGGGACTGAAGCTTTCTTT.

This clonotype was counted many times. This rearrangement joins TRBV3-1 to TRBJ1-2; 7 nucleotides align to TRBD1. The CDR3 runs to 17 residues. V lost 0 bases and J lost 3; bases outside the gene matches: 10. Germline loops: CDR1 LGHDT, CDR2 YNNKEL (reference sequence). CDR3 region: CASSQDYETGKYYGYTF. The CDR3 region has the DNA TGTGCCAGCAGCCAAGATTATGAGACAGGGAAATACTATGGCTACACCTTC. The whole variable domain, filled in from reference TRBV3-1 and TRBJ1-2, reads DTAVSQTPKYLVTQMGNDKSIKCEQNLGHDTMYWYKQDSKKFLKIMFSYNNKELIINETVPNRFSPKSPDKAHLNLHINSLELGDSAVYFCASSQDYETGKYYGYTFGSGTRLTVV.

This clonotype has just a few counts. The chain couples TRBV9 to TRBJ1-1; possibly TRBD1 for D (5 bases). The germline V and J ends were trimmed by 0 bases and 3 bases, with 27 bases remaining between them. Germline-derived CDR1 and CDR2 are SGDLS and YYNGEE. The CDR3 consists of 20 residues. The CDR3 coding sequence is TGTGCCAGCAGCGTAGGGGGGAAGTATGGAGGGAGGGTAACGGACACTGAAGCTTTCTTT. This gives the protein CASSVGGKYGGRVTDTEAFF.

V is TRBV20-1 and J is TRBJ2-5, with a weak D call TRBD1 (6 bases). Germline loops: CDR1 DFQATT, CDR2 SNEGSKA (reference sequence). Trimming took off 0 bases at V and 5 bases at J, with 10 bases between the two ends. The CDR3 totals 13 residues. The CDR3 loop reads CSAREQGWETQYF. The CDR3 nucleotides are TGCAGTGCTAGAGAACAGGGCTGGGAGACCCAGTACTTC.